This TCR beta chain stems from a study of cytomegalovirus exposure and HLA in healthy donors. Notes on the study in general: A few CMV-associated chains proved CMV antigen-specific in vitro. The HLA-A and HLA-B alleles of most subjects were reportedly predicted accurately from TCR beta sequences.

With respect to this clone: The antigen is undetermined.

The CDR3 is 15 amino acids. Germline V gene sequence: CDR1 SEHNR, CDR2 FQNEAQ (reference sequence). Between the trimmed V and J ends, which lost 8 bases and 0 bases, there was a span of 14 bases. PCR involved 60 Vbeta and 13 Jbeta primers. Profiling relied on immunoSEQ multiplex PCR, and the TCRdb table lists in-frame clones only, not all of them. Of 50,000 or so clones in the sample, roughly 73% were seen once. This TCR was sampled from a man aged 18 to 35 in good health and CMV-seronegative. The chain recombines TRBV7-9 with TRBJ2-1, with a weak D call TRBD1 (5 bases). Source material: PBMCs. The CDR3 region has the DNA TGTGCCAGCTCATCAAGGGGCAACTCCTACAATGAGCAGTTCTTC. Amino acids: CASSSRGNSYNEQFF.